One and the same sample provided the 29 T cell receptor beta chains below, sequenced in a study of high-grade serous ovarian cancer treatment subgroups. Tumor samples were obtained before definitive surgery or chemotherapy. TCRdb's table, derived via immunoSEQ multiplex PCR, lists solely in-frame clones and lacks some. The sample contains 15,000 or so clones, roughly 90% of which appear only once. Material: tumor tissue. The receptors here all came from a human donor with high-grade serous ovarian cancer.

This clone was counted once. This rearrangement joins TRBV7-9 to TRBJ2-3; unclear D gene. The V gene's germline CDR1 is SEHNR and CDR2 FQNEAQ (reference sequence). The CDR3 covers 14 residues. V lost 2 bases and J lost 2, with 8 bases in between. The CDR3 DNA follows: TGTGCCAGCAGCTTACTTTTCCCCACAGATACGCAGTATTTT. This gives the protein CASSLLFPTDTQYF.

The chain carries TRBV11-2 and TRBJ2-1; maybe TRBD2 (5 bases). Germline V gene sequence: CDR1 SGHAT, CDR2 FQNNGV. V was clipped by 1 base and J by 8 bases, with 12 bases between them. The CDR3 length is 14 residues. The CDR3 here is CASSLGGPSDEQFF. The CDR3 nucleotides read TGTGCCAGCAGCTTAGGCGGGCCATCCGATGAGCAGTTCTTC.

The chain couples TRBV2 to TRBJ2-3; D unclear. This CDR3 comprises 14 residues. The V and J ends lost 7 bases and 0 bases respectively, with 11 bases between them. CDR1 is SNHLY, CDR2 FYNNEI, per germline. In nucleotides, the CDR3 is TGTGCCAGCAAGCTGTTAGACAGCACAGATACGCAGTATTTT. Translation gives CASKLLDSTDTQYF.

The gene calls are TRBV5-6 and TRBJ1-6; unclear D gene. Trimming left V 2 bases short and J 9 bases short, with 6 bases between. The length of the CDR3 is 12 residues. Germline loops: CDR1 SGHDT, CDR2 YYEEEE. The CDR3 reads CASSFLGSPLHF. CDR3 DNA: TGTGCCAGCAGCTTCCTAGGTTCACCCCTCCACTTT.

The rearrangement joins TRBV10-3 to TRBJ1-1; unclear D gene. CDR1 and CDR2 from the germline V gene are ENHRY and SYGVKD. V gave up 3 bases and J gave up 4 bases, with 9 bases separating them. There are 13 residues in the CDR3. CDR3 DNA: TGTGCCATCAGTGATACATTAGTCACTGAAGCTTTCTTT. It codes for CAISDTLVTEAFF.

The rearrangement joins TRBV5-8 to TRBJ2-1, with 9 bases lining up with TRBD2. Germline V gene data show CDR1 as SGHTS and CDR2 as YDEGEE. This CDR3 contains 15 residues. Unmatched junction bases numbered 4, after V lost 4 bases and J lost 2 bases. The chain's CDR3 is CASSGGTSTYNEQFF. CDR3 DNA sequence: TGTGCCAGCAGCGGGGGGACTAGCACCTACAATGAGCAGTTCTTC. Variable domain in full (rest from reference TRBV5-8 and TRBJ2-1): EAGVTQSPTHLIKTRGQQATLRCSPISGHTSVYWYQQALGLGLQFLLWYDEGEERNRGNFPPRFSGRQFPNYSSELNVNALELEDSALYLCASSGGTSTYNEQFFGPGTRLTVL.

The chain couples TRBV10-3 to TRBJ2-3; 11 nucleotides line up with TRBD2. Trimming at V came to 5 bases and at J to 3 bases, leaving 1 base not matched to a gene. CDR1 is ENHRY and CDR2 is SYGVKD in the germline V gene. This CDR3 spans 14 amino acids. CDR3: CAISTSGGTDTQYF. For the CDR3, the DNA is TGTGCCATCAGTACTAGCGGGGGAACAGATACGCAGTATTTT.

V and J are TRBV14 and TRBJ2-1; the match to TRBD1 covers 8 bases. From germline, CDR1 is SGHDN and CDR2 FVKESK. V shed 5 bases, J shed 2 bases, and the junction held 14 bases outside the gene matches. The CDR3 is 18 residues long. CDR3 sequence (DNA): TGTGCCAGCAGCTCCGGGACAGGCGCCCTCCGGACCTACAATGAGCAGTTCTTC. Translated: CASSSGTGALRTYNEQFF.

The rearrangement uses TRBV9 and TRBJ2-2; no reliable D call. CDR1 is SGDLS, CDR2 YYNGEE, per germline. This CDR3 is built from 13 residues. Trimming cost V 0 bases and J 5 bases, with 5 bases left between them. CDR3 DNA: TGTGCCAGCAGCGTAGACGGGACCGGGGAGCTGTTTTTT. Amino acids: CASSVDGTGELFF.

The count of this clone is one. This rearrangement joins TRBV5-4 to TRBJ2-7; D gene unclear. Germline V gene sequence: CDR1 SGHNT, CDR2 YYREEE (reference sequence). V lost 1 base and J lost 0, with 8 bases in between. The CDR3 contains 14 residues. CDR3 coding DNA: TGTGCCAGCAGCTTGCCCGACGGCTCCTACGAGCAGTACTTC. This sequence encodes CASSLPDGSYEQYF.

J is TRBJ2-5 and V is TRBV7-2; possibly TRBD2 for D (5 bases). Judging by the DNA end, TRBJ2-7 fits better; the J call may be wrong. The CDR3 loop spans 15 amino acids. Germline V gene sequence: CDR1 SGHTA, CDR2 FQGNSA. The CDR3 reads CASSFSGRASYEQYF. In DNA form, the CDR3 reads TGTGCCAGCAGCTTTTCGGGGAGAGCATCCTACGAGCAGTACTTC.

The chain carries TRBV4-1 and TRBJ2-4, with a weak D call TRBD1 (6 bases). The CDR3 runs to 15 residues. V was trimmed by 1 base and J by 4 bases, leaving 11 bases between them. CDR1 is MGHRA, CDR2 YSYEKL, per germline. The CDR3 bases are TGCGCCAGCAGCCAAGTCAGGGGCCCGAAAAACATTCAGTACTTC. The encoded protein is CASSQVRGPKNIQYF.

The V call is TRBV2, the J call TRBJ1-1; D is unclear. The germline gives CDR1 SNHLY, CDR2 FYNNEI. The CDR3 has 12 residues. V was trimmed by 6 bases and J by 2 bases, leaving 7 bases between them. The CDR3: CASSFYNTEAFF. CDR3 in DNA: TGTGCCAGCAGCTTTTATAACACTGAAGCTTTCTTT. Full variable domain (outside the CDR3, taken from reference TRBV2 and TRBJ1-1): EPEVTQTPSHQVTQMGQEVILRCVPISNHLYFYWYRQILGQKVEFLVSFYNNEISEKSEIFDDQFSVERPDGSNFTLKIRSTKLEDSAMYFCASSFYNTEAFFGQGTRLTVV.

CDR3 residues: CASSLGGSRYNSPLHF. The CDR3 DNA is TGTGCCAGCAGCCTTGGGGGGAGTAGGTATAATTCACCCCTCCACTTT. The chain joins TRBV28 to TRBJ1-6; the D gene is possibly TRBD1 (5 bases). Trimming left V 6 bases short and J 4 bases short, with 16 bases between. Germline V CDR1 and CDR2: MDHEN, SYDVKM. The CDR3 runs to 16 residues.

The V call is TRBV7-8, the J call TRBJ2-5, with 10 bases fitting TRBD2. Germline-derived CDR1 and CDR2 are SGHVS and FQNEAQ. With 4 bases clipped from V and 5 bases from J, the junction kept 7 bases outside the gene matches. The CDR3 has 15 residues. CDR3 DNA sequence: TGTGCCAGCAGCTCCCAGCGGGGGGGCTTGGAGACCCAGTACTTC. This encodes CASSSQRGGLETQYF. The full variable domain, rest sourced from reference TRBV7-8 and TRBJ2-5, is GAGVSQSPRYKVAKRGQDVALRCDPISGHVSLFWYQQALGQGPEFLTYFQNEAQLDKSGLPSDRFFAERPEGSVSTLKIQRTQQEDSAVYLCASSSQRGGLETQYFGPGTRLLVL.

J is TRBJ1-1 and V is TRBV10-3; no reliable D call. The V end was cut by 6 bases, the J end by 0 bases, with 11 bases between. CDR3 length equals 14 residues. Germline V gives CDR1 ENHRY, CDR2 SYGVKD. The CDR3, as DNA: TGTGCCATCAGGACGGAAACCATGAACACTGAAGCTTTCTTT. Translating gives CAIRTETMNTEAFF.

The chain couples TRBV2 to TRBJ1-1; D is uncertain. The CDR3 is 16 amino acids. Germline V CDR1 and CDR2: SNHLY, FYNNEI. Trimming removed 2 bases at V and 3 bases at J, with 16 bases between. This CDR3 reads CASSESTLVTHTEAFF. CDR3 sequence (DNA): TGTGCCAGCAGTGAATCCACCTTAGTTACCCACACTGAAGCTTTCTTT.

This chain uses TRBV6-1 with TRBJ1-1; 9 nucleotides line up with TRBD1. In germline, CDR1 is MNHNS, CDR2 SASEGT. This CDR3 region has 14 residues. The V and J ends lost 4 bases and 9 bases, in that order; junction bases with no gene match: 9. CDR3 sequence: CASSGTLGQGQAFF. CDR3 DNA: TGTGCCAGCAGTGGAACCTTGGGACAGGGCCAAGCTTTCTTT.

The chain is built from TRBV12-5 and TRBJ2-3; D gene unclear. The length of the CDR3 is 13 residues. CDR1 is LGHNT, CDR2 FRNRAP, per germline. Trimming stripped 7 bases from V and 3 bases from J, with 11 bases between. The CDR3 DNA reads TGTGCTAGTGCTCCGCAGGAAACAGATACGCAGTATTTT. Its translation is CASAPQETDTQYF.

The V call is TRBV7-8, the J call TRBJ1-5; D ambiguous. Germline V gene sequence: CDR1 SGHVS, CDR2 FQNEAQ. This CDR3 contains 13 residues. V lost 4 bases and J 3 bases, leaving 7 bases between the germline ends. The CDR3 nucleotides read TGTGCCAGCAGCTCTGGACTCAATCAGCCCCAGCATTTT. Protein sequence: CASSSGLNQPQHF.

This chain uses TRBV5-1 with TRBJ1-4; no reliable D call. The germline CDR1 and CDR2 sequences are SGHRS and YFSETQ. The CDR3 sequence is 15 residues long. V lost 3 bases and J lost 5, with 14 bases in between. CDR3 protein: CASSWVGGRNEKLFF. CDR3 bases: TGCGCCAGCAGCTGGGTAGGAGGGAGGAATGAAAAACTGTTTTTT.

This chain connects TRBV7-8 to TRBJ2-5; a possible D gene is TRBD2 (5 bases). V lost 1 base and J 5 bases, leaving 17 bases between the germline ends. Per the germline V gene, CDR1 is SGHVS and CDR2 is FQNEAQ. The CDR3 runs 16 residues. Written as DNA, the CDR3 is TGTGCCAGCAGCTTAGATATGTCGGGGTCAGTCGAGACCCAGTACTTC. This sequence encodes CASSLDMSGSVETQYF.

Written as DNA, the CDR3 is TGTGCCAGCAGGACAGTTACTGAAGCTTTCTTT. Protein sequence: CASRTVTEAFF. The chain joins TRBV6-6 to TRBJ1-1, with D tentatively TRBD1 (5 bases). Germline CDR1 is MNHNY and CDR2 is SVGAGI (reference sequence). The V gene lost 6 bases and the J gene lost 5 bases, with 7 bases spanning the gap. The CDR3 sequence is 11 residues long.

V is TRBV29-1 and J is TRBJ2-7, with D uncertain. The CDR3 spans 11 residues. Trimming removed 1 base from V and 3 bases from J, with 4 bases in between. The V gene's germline CDR1 is SQVTM and CDR2 ANQGSEA. The CDR3 region is CSVEAYYEQYF. CDR3 DNA sequence: TGCAGCGTTGAAGCCTACTACGAGCAGTACTTC.

The rearrangement joins TRBV4-3 to TRBJ2-1; 9 bases fit TRBD1. This CDR3 has 15 residues. Germline V gene sequence: CDR1 LGHNA, CDR2 YSLEER. J was trimmed by 2 bases and V by 5 bases; bases with no gene match: 4. DNA for the CDR3: TGCGCCAGCAGCGTGGGGACAGGGCCCTACAATGAGCAGTTCTTC. Translation gives CASSVGTGPYNEQFF.

The V and J genes are TRBV4-3 and TRBJ1-3, with unresolved D. The germline V gene has CDR1 LGHNA and CDR2 YSLEER. Trimming left V 0 bases short and J 6 bases short, with 12 bases between. This CDR3 is 15 amino acids long. CDR3: CASSQDVSGLNTIYF. For the CDR3, the DNA is TGCGCCAGCAGCCAAGATGTATCAGGTTTAAACACCATATATTTT.

The gene calls are TRBV7-2 and TRBJ2-5; D is perhaps TRBD1 or TRBD2 (6 bases each). The DNA end lines up better with TRBJ2-7; the J call may be wrong. The CDR3 is 15 amino acids. Per the germline V gene, CDR1 is SGHTA and CDR2 is FQGNSA. The CDR3: CASSLLWGAGYEQYF. CDR3 nucleotide sequence: TGTGCCAGCAGCCTGCTTTGGGGGGCTGGCTACGAGCAGTACTTC.

The chain recombines TRBV7-9 with TRBJ2-7; possibly TRBD2 for D (5 bases). The CDR3 sequence is 14 residues long. CDR1 is SEHNR, CDR2 FQNEAQ, per germline (reference sequence). The V gene lost 3 bases and the J gene lost 8 bases, with 17 bases spanning the gap. For the CDR3, the DNA is TGTGCCAGCAGCTTTGAGAGGGCGGACGGTAAGCAGTACTTC. Translated, it gives CASSFERADGKQYF.

The chain uses TRBV30 and TRBJ2-7, with D possibly being TRBD1 or TRBD2 (6 bases each). Germline CDR1 GTSNPN, CDR2 SVGIG (reference sequence). V lost 4 bases to trimming and J lost 0 bases, with 10 bases between them. This CDR3 is 13 amino acids long. The CDR3 DNA reads as TGTGCCTGGACGACGGGGGCCTCCTACGAGCAGTACTTC. It codes for CAWTTGASYEQYF.